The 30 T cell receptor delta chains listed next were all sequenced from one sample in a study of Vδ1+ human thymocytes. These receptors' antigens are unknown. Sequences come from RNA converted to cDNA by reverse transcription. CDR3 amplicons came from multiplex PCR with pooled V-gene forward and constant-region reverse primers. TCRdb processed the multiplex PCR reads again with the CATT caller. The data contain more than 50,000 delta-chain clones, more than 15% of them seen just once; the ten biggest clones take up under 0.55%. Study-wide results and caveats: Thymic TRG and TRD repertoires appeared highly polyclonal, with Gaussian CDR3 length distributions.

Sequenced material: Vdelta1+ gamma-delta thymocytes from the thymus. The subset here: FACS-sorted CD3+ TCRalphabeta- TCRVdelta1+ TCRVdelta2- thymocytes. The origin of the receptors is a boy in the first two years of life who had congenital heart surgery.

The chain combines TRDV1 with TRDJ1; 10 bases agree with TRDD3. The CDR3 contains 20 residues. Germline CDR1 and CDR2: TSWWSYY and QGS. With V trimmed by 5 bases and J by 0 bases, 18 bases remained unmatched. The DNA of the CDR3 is TGTGCTCTTGGGCCTACAGGGCTATGGCTGGGGGATATGTACACCGATAAACTCATCTTT. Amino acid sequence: CALGPTGLWLGDMYTDKLIF.

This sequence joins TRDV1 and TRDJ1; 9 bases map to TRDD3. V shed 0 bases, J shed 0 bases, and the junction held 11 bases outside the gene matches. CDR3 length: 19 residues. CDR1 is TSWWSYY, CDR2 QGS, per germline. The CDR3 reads CALGELYSWGIPDTDKLIF. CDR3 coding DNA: TGTGCTCTTGGGGAACTGTACAGCTGGGGGATCCCCGACACCGATAAACTCATCTTT.

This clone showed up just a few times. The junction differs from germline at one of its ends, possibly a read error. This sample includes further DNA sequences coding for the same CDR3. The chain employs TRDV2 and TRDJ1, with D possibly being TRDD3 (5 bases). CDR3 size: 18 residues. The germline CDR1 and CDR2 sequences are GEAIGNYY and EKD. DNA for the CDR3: TGTGCCTGCGACACCGGTCCGCTGCGGGGACGTTGCACCGATAAACTCATCTTT. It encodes CACDTGPLRGRCTDKLIF.

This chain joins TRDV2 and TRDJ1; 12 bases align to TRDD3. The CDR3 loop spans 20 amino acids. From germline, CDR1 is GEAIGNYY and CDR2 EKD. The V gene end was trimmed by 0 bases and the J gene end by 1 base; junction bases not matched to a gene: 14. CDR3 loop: CACDTGCWGIRSGFTDKLIF. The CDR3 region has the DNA TGTGCCTGTGACACCGGGTGCTGGGGGATACGCTCGGGTTTCACCGATAAACTCATCTTT.

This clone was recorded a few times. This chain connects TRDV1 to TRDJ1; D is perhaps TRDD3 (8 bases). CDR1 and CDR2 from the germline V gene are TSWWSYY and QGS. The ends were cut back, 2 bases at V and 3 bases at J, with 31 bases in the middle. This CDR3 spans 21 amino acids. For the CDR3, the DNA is TGTGCTCTTGGGGAAGGACTTATTCCTACGAGGGATACGCGTATCCCCGATAAACTCATCTTT. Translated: CALGEGLIPTRDTRIPDKLIF.

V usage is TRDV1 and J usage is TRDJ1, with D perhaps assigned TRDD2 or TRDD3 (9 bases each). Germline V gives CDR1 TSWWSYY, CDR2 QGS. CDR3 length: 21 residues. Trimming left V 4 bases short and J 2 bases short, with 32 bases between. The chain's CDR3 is CALGVTFLPPGGLRGTDKLIF. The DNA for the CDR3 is TGTGCTCTTGGGGTTACCTTCCTACCCCCTGGGGGATTGAGAGGGACCGATAAACTCATCTTT.

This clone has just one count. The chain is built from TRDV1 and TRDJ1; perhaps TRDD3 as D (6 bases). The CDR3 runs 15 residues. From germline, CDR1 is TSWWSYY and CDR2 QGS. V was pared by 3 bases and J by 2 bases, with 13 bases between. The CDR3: CALGDLGPGTDKLIF. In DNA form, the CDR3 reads TGTGCTCTTGGGGATCTGGGGCCCGGAACCGATAAACTCATCTTT.

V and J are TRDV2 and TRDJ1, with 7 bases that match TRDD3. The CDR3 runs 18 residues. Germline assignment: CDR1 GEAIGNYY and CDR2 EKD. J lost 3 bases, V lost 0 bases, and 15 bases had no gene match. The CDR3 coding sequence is TGTGCCTGTGACACCCCCCCCTACGAAAGGATACGGCCCGATAAACTCATCTTT. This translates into CACDTPPYERIRPDKLIF.

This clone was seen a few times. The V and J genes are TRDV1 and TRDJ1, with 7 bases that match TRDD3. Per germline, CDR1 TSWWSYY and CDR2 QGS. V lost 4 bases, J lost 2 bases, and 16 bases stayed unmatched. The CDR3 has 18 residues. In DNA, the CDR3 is TGTGCTCTTGGGGTCTTCCGGGAGTACTGGGGCGGGACCGATAAACTCATCTTT. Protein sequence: CALGVFREYWGGTDKLIF.

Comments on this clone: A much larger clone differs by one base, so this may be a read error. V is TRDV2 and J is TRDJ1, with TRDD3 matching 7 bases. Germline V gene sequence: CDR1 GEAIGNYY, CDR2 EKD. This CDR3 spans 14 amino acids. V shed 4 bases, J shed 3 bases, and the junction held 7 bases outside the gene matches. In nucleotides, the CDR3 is TGTGCCTGTGAACTTACTGGGGCCCCCGATAAACTCATCTTT. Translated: CACELTGAPDKLIF.

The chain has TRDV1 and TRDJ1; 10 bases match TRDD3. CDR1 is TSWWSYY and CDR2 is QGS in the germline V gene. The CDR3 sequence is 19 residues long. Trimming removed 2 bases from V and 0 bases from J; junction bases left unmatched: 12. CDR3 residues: CALGEGNGGYPWDTDKLIF. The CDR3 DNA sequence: TGTGCTCTTGGGGAAGGGAATGGGGGATACCCCTGGGACACCGATAAACTCATCTTT.

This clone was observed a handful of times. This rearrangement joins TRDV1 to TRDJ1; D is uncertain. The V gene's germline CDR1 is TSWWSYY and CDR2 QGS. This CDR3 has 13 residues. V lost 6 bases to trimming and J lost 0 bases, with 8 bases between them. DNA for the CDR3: TGTGCTCTTGGATACACGAACACCGATAAACTCATCTTT. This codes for CALGYTNTDKLIF.

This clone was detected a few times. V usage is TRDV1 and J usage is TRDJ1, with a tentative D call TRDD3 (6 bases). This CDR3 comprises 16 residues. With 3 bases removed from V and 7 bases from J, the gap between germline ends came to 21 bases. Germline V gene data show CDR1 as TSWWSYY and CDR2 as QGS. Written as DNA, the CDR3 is TGTGCTCTTGGGGAGGTCTGTGGGGATCGACGGGGTAAACTCATCTTT. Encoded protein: CALGEVCGDRRGKLIF.

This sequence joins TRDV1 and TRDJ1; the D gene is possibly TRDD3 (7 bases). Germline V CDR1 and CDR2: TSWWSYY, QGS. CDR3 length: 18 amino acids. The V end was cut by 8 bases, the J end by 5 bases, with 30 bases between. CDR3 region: CALWVPFRTPVLGDKLIF. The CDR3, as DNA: TGTGCTCTTTGGGTACCCTTCCGTACCCCGGTACTGGGGGATAAACTCATCTTT.

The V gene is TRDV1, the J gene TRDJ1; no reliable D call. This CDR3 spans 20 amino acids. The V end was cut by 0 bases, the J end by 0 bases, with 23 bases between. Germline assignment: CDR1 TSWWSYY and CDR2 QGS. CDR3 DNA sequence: TGTGCTCTTGGGGAACTAACGGTTGAAGTTCGTTGGGCCTACACCGATAAACTCATCTTT. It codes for CALGELTVEVRWAYTDKLIF.

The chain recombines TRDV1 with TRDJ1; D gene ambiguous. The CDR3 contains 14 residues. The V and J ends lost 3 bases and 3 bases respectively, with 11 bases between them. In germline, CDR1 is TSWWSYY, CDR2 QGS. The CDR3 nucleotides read TGTGCTCTTGGGGAGCTTTTGAAAGCCGATAAACTCATCTTT. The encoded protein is CALGELLKADKLIF.

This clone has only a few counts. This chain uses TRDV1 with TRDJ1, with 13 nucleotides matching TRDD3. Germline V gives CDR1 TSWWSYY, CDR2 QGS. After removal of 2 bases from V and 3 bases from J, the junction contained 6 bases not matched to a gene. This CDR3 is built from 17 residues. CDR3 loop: CALGETTTGGYADKLIF. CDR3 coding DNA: TGTGCTCTTGGGGAAACCACTACTGGGGGATACGCCGATAAACTCATCTTT.

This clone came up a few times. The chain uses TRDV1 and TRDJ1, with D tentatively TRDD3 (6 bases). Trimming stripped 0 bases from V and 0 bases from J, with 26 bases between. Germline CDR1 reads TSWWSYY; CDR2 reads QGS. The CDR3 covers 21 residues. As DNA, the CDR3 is TGTGCTCTTGGGGAACTGCAATCGACTCGAGGGGGACCTCATTACACCGATAAACTCATCTTT. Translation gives CALGELQSTRGGPHYTDKLIF.

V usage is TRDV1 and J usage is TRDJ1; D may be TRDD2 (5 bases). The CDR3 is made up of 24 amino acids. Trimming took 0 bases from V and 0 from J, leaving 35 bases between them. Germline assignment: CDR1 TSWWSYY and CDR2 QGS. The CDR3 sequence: CALGELVLGLPIGNYRGYTDKLIF. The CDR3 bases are TGTGCTCTTGGGGAACTAGTTCTTGGGCTTCCCATAGGGAACTATCGGGGCTACACCGATAAACTCATCTTT.

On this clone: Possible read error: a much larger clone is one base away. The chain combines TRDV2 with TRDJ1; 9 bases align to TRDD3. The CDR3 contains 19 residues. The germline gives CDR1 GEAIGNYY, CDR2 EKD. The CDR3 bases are TGTGCCGGTGACACCGAGGATTACTGGGGGACCAAGTACACCGATAAACTCATCTTT. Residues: CAGDTEDYWGTKYTDKLIF.

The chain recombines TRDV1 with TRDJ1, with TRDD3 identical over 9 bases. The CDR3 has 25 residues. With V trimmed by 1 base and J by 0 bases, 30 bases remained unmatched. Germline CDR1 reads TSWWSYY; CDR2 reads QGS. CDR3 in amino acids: CALGEPPYKGLGIRVPSGYTDKLIF. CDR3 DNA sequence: TGTGCTCTTGGGGAACCCCCGTACAAGGGCCTGGGGATACGCGTACCGAGTGGGTACACCGATAAACTCATCTTT.

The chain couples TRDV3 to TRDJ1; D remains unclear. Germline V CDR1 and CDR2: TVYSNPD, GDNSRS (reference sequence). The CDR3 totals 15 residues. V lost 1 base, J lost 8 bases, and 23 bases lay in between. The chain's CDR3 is CAFNVPNPYRGKLIF. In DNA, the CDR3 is TGTGCCTTTAATGTCCCTAATCCTTACCGTGGGAAACTCATCTTT.

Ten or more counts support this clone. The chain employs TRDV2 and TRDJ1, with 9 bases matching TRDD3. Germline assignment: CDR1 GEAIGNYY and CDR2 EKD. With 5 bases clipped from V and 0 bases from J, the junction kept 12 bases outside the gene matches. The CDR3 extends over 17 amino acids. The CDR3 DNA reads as TGTGCCTGTGCGTACTGGGGGACCCCTCGGGACACCGATAAACTCATCTTT. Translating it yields CACAYWGTPRDTDKLIF.

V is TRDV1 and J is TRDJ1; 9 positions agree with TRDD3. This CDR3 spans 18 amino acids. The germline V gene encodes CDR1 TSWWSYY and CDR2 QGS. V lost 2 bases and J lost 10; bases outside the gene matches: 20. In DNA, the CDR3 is TGTGCTCTTGGGGAAGGATCCCTTTCCATACGGGGGATACAAGGACTCATCTTT. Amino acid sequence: CALGEGSLSIRGIQGLIF.

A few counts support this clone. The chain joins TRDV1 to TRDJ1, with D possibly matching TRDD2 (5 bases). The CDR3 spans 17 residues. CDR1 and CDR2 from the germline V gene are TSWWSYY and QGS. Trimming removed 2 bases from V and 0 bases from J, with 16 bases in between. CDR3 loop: CALGERTSFYNTDKLIF. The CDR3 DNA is TGTGCTCTTGGGGAAAGGACCTCCTTCTACAACACCGATAAACTCATCTTT.

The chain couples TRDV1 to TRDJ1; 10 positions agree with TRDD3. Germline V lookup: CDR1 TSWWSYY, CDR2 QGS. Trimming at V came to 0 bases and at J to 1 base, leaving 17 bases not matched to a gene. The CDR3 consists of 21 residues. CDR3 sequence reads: CALGELESSYGGGYATDKLIF. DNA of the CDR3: TGTGCTCTTGGGGAACTAGAGTCTTCCTACGGCGGGGGATACGCCACCGATAAACTCATCTTT.

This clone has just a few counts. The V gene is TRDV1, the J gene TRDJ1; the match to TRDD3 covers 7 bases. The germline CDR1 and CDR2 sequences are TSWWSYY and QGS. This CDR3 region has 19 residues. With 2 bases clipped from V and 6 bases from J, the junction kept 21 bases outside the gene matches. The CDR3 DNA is TGTGCTCTTGGGGAATCCCCGGAACGGGGGATTTGCCCGCTTTATAAACTCATCTTT. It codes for CALGESPERGICPLYKLIF.

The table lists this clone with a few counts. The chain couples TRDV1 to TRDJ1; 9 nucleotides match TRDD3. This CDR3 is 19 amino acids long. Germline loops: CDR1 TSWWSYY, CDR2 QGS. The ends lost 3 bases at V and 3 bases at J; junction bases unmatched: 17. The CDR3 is CALGEKASTVWGYADKLIF. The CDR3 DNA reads TGTGCTCTTGGGGAGAAAGCGTCTACGGTATGGGGATACGCCGATAAACTCATCTTT.

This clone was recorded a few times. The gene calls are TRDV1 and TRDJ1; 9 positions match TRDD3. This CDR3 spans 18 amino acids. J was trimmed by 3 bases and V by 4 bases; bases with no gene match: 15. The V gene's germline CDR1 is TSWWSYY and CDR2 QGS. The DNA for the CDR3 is TGTGCTCTTGGGGTTTTCTACGTCGGGGGATACCCCCCCGATAAACTCATCTTT. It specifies CALGVFYVGGYPPDKLIF.

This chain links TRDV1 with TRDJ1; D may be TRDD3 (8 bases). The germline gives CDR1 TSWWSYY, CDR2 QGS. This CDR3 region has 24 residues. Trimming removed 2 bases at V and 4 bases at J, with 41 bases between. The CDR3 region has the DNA TGTGCTCTTGGGGAAGGTTATCCGGACACCTTCCTTCCCTGGCCGGGGGATAGTATCGATAAACTCATCTTT. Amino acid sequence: CALGEGYPDTFLPWPGDSIDKLIF.